The subject of this entry is one T cell receptor (beta chain). Authors' data handling: Amplification of reference gene primers provided the estimated nucleated cell counts. Assay used: immunoSEQ multiplex PCR; TCRdb lists only in-frame clones, some missing. Clone size and the V and J calls come from that table; the DNA yielded D and trimming. The sample carries roughly 84,000 clones, about 80% recorded once. This record belongs to a study of blood T cell repertoires in COVID-19. Study overall: Whether acute or convalescent, the COVID-19 samples came from the United States, Italy and Spain. T cells, B-cell-depleted T cells, or PBMCs supplied cDNA or gDNA.

Sequenced: peripheral blood. This clonotype was sampled from a woman in her fifties or sixties with acute or convalescent COVID-19.

Here the CDR3 reads CASSPSSGVGNEQFF. As DNA, the CDR3 is TGTGCCAGCAGCCCCTCTAGCGGGGTTGGGAATGAGCAGTTCTTC. The genes are TRBV7-7 and TRBJ2-1; TRBD2 aligns across 9 bases. The germline V gene has CDR1 SSHAT and CDR2 FNYEAQ (reference sequence). V lost 5 bases to trimming and J lost 7 bases; unmatched junction nucleotides: 9. The CDR3 runs to 15 residues.